The sequence of this T cell receptor beta chain was determined in a study of blood T cell repertoires in COVID-19. The CDR3 has 15 residues. The V and J ends lost 0 bases and 9 bases respectively, with 12 bases between them. Germline CDR1 and CDR2: MNHEY and SVGAGI. TCRdb's copy holds only in-frame clones and misses some; the assay was immunoSEQ multiplex PCR. Here the sample spans tens of thousands of clones, around 87% being singletons. The genes are TRBV6-5 and TRBJ1-6; D gene uncertain. The TCR originated in a man over 45 with active COVID-19. The sample consisted of peripheral blood. CDR3 bases: TGTGCCAGCAGTTACTCTCGACTGCTCGGTTCACCCCTCCACTTT. It codes for CASSYSRLLGSPLHF.